These 27 T cell receptor beta chains were all obtained from the same sample, sequenced in a study of human thymus T cells (dated by TCRdb to between 2020 and 2021). Library preparation used the immunoSEQ multiplex PCR assay. In its TCRdb copy, this immuneACCESS table keeps in-frame sequences only and misses some clones. Where compared with another copy, unresolved V genes explain less than half of these, and the others have no known cause. In this sample the table shows 57,000 or so clones, roughly 94% of which occur a single time. The leading ten clones occupy roughly 5.6% of the sample. Sequenced sample: blood. These receptors originate from a boy younger than two with a congenital heart defect but otherwise immunologically healthy.

The chain uses TRBV5-4 and TRBJ2-1; 11 positions match TRBD1. Germline CDR1 reads SGHNT; CDR2 reads YYREEE (reference sequence). V lost 2 bases to trimming and J lost 5 bases; unmatched junction nucleotides: 3. The CDR3 covers 15 residues. CDR3 loop: CASSFGTGGNNEQFF. CDR3 DNA: TGTGCCAGCAGCTTTGGGACAGGGGGGAACAATGAGCAGTTCTTC.

This sequence joins TRBV4-2 and TRBJ2-1, with D uncertain. The V gene lost 1 base and the J gene lost 4 bases, with 23 bases spanning the gap. From germline, CDR1 is LGHNA and CDR2 YNFKEQ. This CDR3 contains 19 residues. The CDR3 here is CASSQVLGGTPRVYNEQFF. CDR3 coding DNA: TGTGCCAGCAGCCAAGTCCTTGGCGGTACCCCTAGGGTGTACAATGAGCAGTTCTTC.

The chain recombines TRBV4-3 with TRBJ2-7, with TRBD1 matching 7 bases. The V and J ends lost 0 bases and 3 bases, in that order; junction bases with no gene match: 5. This CDR3 region has 15 residues. Germline V gene lookup returns CDR1 LGHNA and CDR2 YSLEER. The DNA for the CDR3 is TGCGCCAGCAGCCAAGATCAGGGGGAGTACTACGAGCAGTACTTC. This encodes CASSQDQGEYYEQYF.

This sequence joins TRBV10-2 and TRBJ2-7; D is perhaps TRBD2 (6 bases). The V end was cut by 2 bases, the J end by 2 bases, with 25 bases between. The CDR3 loop spans 19 amino acids. The germline CDR1 and CDR2 sequences are WSHSY and SAAADI. The CDR3 DNA follows: TGCGCCAGCAGTGAGCCCACTTGGGCATGGCGGGGCCGTCCCTACGAGCAGTACTTC. Its translation is CASSEPTWAWRGRPYEQYF.

The gene calls are TRBV7-9 and TRBJ1-1; no clear D gene. The CDR3 is made up of 15 amino acids. V shed 1 base and J shed 3 bases, with 12 bases lying between them. Germline V CDR1 and CDR2: SEHNR, FQNEAQ (reference sequence). The CDR3 DNA reads as TGTGCCAGCAGCTTAGGGGCACCCCATTACACTGAAGCTTTCTTT. This codes for CASSLGAPHYTEAFF.

The sample holds one count of this clone. V and J are TRBV28 and TRBJ2-1, with TRBD2 matching over 10 bases. CDR1 is MDHEN, CDR2 SYDVKM, per germline. J gave up 0 bases and V 4 bases, and 15 bases lay outside the gene matches. The CDR3 runs 20 residues. The CDR3 DNA reads as TGTGCCAGCAGTTCCCCCCGGACTAGCGGACCGACTAGCTCCTACAATGAGCAGTTCTTC. It encodes CASSSPRTSGPTSSYNEQFF.

CDR3 loop: CASSPRTGPNYGYTF. In nucleotides, the CDR3 is TGTGCCAGCAGTCCGCGGACAGGCCCTAACTATGGCTACACCTTC. The chain links TRBV2 to TRBJ1-2; 7 bases are a match to TRBD1. CDR1 is SNHLY and CDR2 is FYNNEI in the germline V gene. The ends lost 5 bases at V and 0 bases at J; junction bases unmatched: 6. The CDR3 covers 15 residues.

The V gene is TRBV9, the J gene TRBJ2-7; 7 bases map to TRBD1. The junction had 8 bases not matched to a gene; V was cut back by 0 bases and J by 2 bases. The CDR3 extends over 16 amino acids. The germline CDR1 and CDR2 sequences are SGDLS and YYNGEE. The CDR3 spells CASSVGPRQGAYEQYF. The CDR3 DNA reads as TGTGCCAGCAGCGTAGGGCCCAGGCAGGGGGCCTACGAGCAGTACTTC.

The genes are TRBV28 and TRBJ2-7, with TRBD1 as a possible D gene (6 bases). Germline assignment: CDR1 MDHEN and CDR2 SYDVKM. Trimming cost V 2 bases and J 4 bases, with 6 bases left between them. There are 12 residues in the CDR3. CDR3 DNA: TGTGCCAGCAGTTTAAGGGGGTACGAGCAGTACTTC. It yields the protein CASSLRGYEQYF.

The chain joins TRBV9 to TRBJ1-4; perhaps TRBD1 as D (5 bases). CDR1 is SGDLS, CDR2 YYNGEE, per germline. The CDR3 consists of 16 residues. V lost 4 bases, J lost 1 base, and 14 bases lay in between. In DNA, the CDR3 is TGTGCCAGCAGCCCCCCAGGGCCTCTAACTAATGAAAAACTGTTTTTT. Translation gives CASSPPGPLTNEKLFF.

V is TRBV19 and J is TRBJ2-1, with TRBD1 matching over 8 bases. The V segment lost 9 bases and the J segment 10 bases; nucleotides outside the gene matches: 11. Germline loops: CDR1 LNHDA, CDR2 SQIVND (reference sequence). The CDR3 runs 13 residues. CDR3 coding DNA: TGTGCCAGCGGCATCAGGGGGCGGCGGGAGCAGTTCTTC. Residues: CASGIRGRREQFF.

The chain employs TRBV7-2 and TRBJ2-3, with D perhaps being TRBD1 or TRBD2 (6 bases each). V gave up 0 bases and J gave up 4 bases, with 14 bases separating them. Germline CDR1 SGHTA, CDR2 FQGNSA. This CDR3 spans 16 amino acids. The CDR3 nucleotides are TGTGCCAGCAGCTTAGCGGGGGCGGGATTTGCAGATACGCAGTATTTT. Translating it yields CASSLAGAGFADTQYF.

This rearrangement joins TRBV4-2 to TRBJ2-3; 11 bases are shared with TRBD2. V lost 4 bases and J lost 4; bases outside the gene matches: 13. The germline CDR1 and CDR2 sequences are LGHNA and YNFKEQ. The CDR3 has 18 amino acids. The DNA of the CDR3 is TGTGCCAGCAGCCCTAGCGGAAGGGTAGCGGGAGGGGCAGATACGCAGTATTTT. Translated: CASSPSGRVAGGADTQYF.

This chain links TRBV27 with TRBJ1-2; the D gene is possibly TRBD1 (6 bases). CDR1 is MNHEY and CDR2 is SMNVEV in the germline V gene (reference sequence). Trimming took 5 bases from V and 2 from J, leaving 12 bases between them. The CDR3 loop spans 14 amino acids. The CDR3 nucleotides read TGTGCCAGCAGTCAATTACAGGGAAACTATGGCTACACCTTC. Protein product: CASSQLQGNYGYTF.

The chain is built from TRBV28 and TRBJ2-7; TRBD1 is a possible D gene (6 bases). Germline loops: CDR1 MDHEN, CDR2 SYDVKM. V lost 5 bases and J 0 bases, leaving 20 bases between the germline ends. There are 17 residues in the CDR3. Written as DNA, the CDR3 is TGTGCCAGCAGTACCTTGATGAGGACAGCTAACTCCTACGAGCAGTACTTC. It codes for CASSTLMRTANSYEQYF.

The V gene is TRBV11-3, the J gene TRBJ1-6; a possible D gene is TRBD1 (6 bases). The germline V gene encodes CDR1 SGHNT and CDR2 YENEEA. This CDR3 contains 15 residues. V was trimmed by 8 bases and J by 4 bases, leaving 15 bases between them. DNA for the CDR3: TGTGCCAGCTCACCGACAGGTTATTATAATTCACCCCTCCACTTT. Translation: CASSPTGYYNSPLHF.

The V call is TRBV15, the J call TRBJ1-6; perhaps TRBD1 as D (6 bases). This CDR3 has 16 amino acids. Germline-derived CDR1 and CDR2 are LNHNV and YYDKDF (reference sequence). The germline V and J ends were trimmed by 5 bases and 7 bases, with 18 bases remaining between them. The CDR3 bases are TGTGCCACCAGCGGGGGGCGGGGGGCCAAAAATTCACCCCTCCACTTT. As protein: CATSGGRGAKNSPLHF.

This rearrangement joins TRBV28 to TRBJ2-7; D is uncertain. This CDR3 has 14 amino acids. Germline-derived CDR1 and CDR2 are MDHEN and SYDVKM. The ends were cut back, 4 bases at V and 0 bases at J, with 10 bases in the middle. In DNA form, the CDR3 reads TGTGCCAGCAGTTCGCCCCCGAGCTCCTACGAGCAGTACTTC. It specifies CASSSPPSSYEQYF.

V gene TRBV29-1 combines with J gene TRBJ2-7, with D unclear. The V and J ends lost 4 bases and 2 bases respectively, with 15 bases between them. Germline V gives CDR1 SQVTM, CDR2 ANQGSEA. This CDR3 is 14 amino acids long. This CDR3 is CSVVLLRATYEQYF. In DNA, the CDR3 is TGCAGCGTTGTGTTGCTGCGAGCCACCTACGAGCAGTACTTC.

The V and J genes are TRBV6-1 and TRBJ2-5, with TRBD2 matching 15 bases. After removal of 4 bases from V and 6 bases from J, the junction contained 3 bases not matched to a gene. Germline values: CDR1 MNHNS, CDR2 SASEGT. The CDR3 totals 15 residues. This CDR3 reads CASSGTSGGAQTQYF. DNA for the CDR3: TGTGCCAGCAGTGGGACTAGCGGGGGGGCCCAGACCCAGTACTTC.

This sequence joins TRBV7-6 and TRBJ1-1; D gene ambiguous. CDR1 is SGHVS and CDR2 is FNYEAQ in the germline V gene. V lost 4 bases to trimming and J lost 3 bases, with 21 bases between them. The CDR3 totals 17 residues. CDR3 DNA: TGTGCCAGCAGCTCCGGTCGAATGAGGGATAAGGACACTGAAGCTTTCTTT. Residues: CASSSGRMRDKDTEAFF.

This chain connects TRBV7-9 to TRBJ1-5; the match to TRBD1 covers 10 bases. V was clipped by 6 bases and J by 7 bases; unmatched bases: 0. The length of the CDR3 is 12 residues. The germline gives CDR1 SEHNR, CDR2 FQNEAQ (reference sequence). The CDR3 is CASRDRGQPQHF. DNA of the CDR3: TGTGCCAGCAGGGACAGGGGGCAGCCCCAGCATTTT.

This chain links TRBV29-1 with TRBJ2-1; no firm D call. CDR3 length equals 15 residues. Trimming removed 2 bases at V and 0 bases at J, with 11 bases between. From germline, CDR1 is SQVTM and CDR2 ANQGSEA. CDR3 sequence (DNA): TGCAGCGTTGAAATTGCGGCTAGCTCCTACAATGAGCAGTTCTTC. The encoded protein is CSVEIAASSYNEQFF.

The V and J genes are TRBV27 and TRBJ2-2, with 10 bases identical to TRBD2. V lost 5 bases and J lost 4; bases outside the gene matches: 16. Looked up from germline, CDR1 is MNHEY and CDR2 is SMNVEV (reference sequence). This CDR3 is 19 amino acids long. This CDR3 reads CASSPVPKSGRGFTGELFF. CDR3 DNA sequence: TGTGCCAGCAGTCCCGTCCCCAAAAGCGGGAGGGGATTCACCGGGGAGCTGTTTTTT.

The rearrangement links TRBV11-2 to TRBJ2-3; D is uncertain. Per germline, CDR1 SGHAT and CDR2 FQNNGV. Trimming cost V 0 bases and J 0 bases, with 4 bases left between them. The CDR3 totals 14 residues. The CDR3: CASSLDGSTDTQYF. The DNA for the CDR3 is TGTGCCAGCAGCTTAGACGGTAGCACAGATACGCAGTATTTT.

CDR3 in amino acids: CASSPAGNYEQYF. DNA for the CDR3: TGTGCCAGCTCACCGGCAGGGAACTACGAGCAGTACTTC. V and J are TRBV18 and TRBJ2-5; D is possibly TRBD1 (5 bases). The J call may not be correct, given that the DNA end is closer to TRBJ2-7. CDR1 and CDR2 from the germline V gene are KGHSH and LQKENI. This CDR3 has 13 residues.

CDR3 residues: CASSTSASGPDTQYF. The CDR3 nucleotides read TGTGCCAGCAGCACATCCGCCTCAGGGCCAGATACGCAGTATTTT. The rearrangement joins TRBV28 to TRBJ2-3, with D possibly TRBD1 on 5 matching bases. Germline CDR1 is MDHEN and CDR2 is SYDVKM. V lost 6 bases and J 4 bases, leaving 17 bases between the germline ends. The CDR3 contains 15 residues. Supplemented by reference TRBV28 and TRBJ2-3, the full variable domain reads DVKVTQSSRYLVKRTGEKVFLECVQDMDHENMFWYRQDPGLGLRLIYFSYDVKMKEKGDIPEGYSVSREKKERFSLILESASTNQTSMYLCASSTSASGPDTQYFGPGTRLTVL.